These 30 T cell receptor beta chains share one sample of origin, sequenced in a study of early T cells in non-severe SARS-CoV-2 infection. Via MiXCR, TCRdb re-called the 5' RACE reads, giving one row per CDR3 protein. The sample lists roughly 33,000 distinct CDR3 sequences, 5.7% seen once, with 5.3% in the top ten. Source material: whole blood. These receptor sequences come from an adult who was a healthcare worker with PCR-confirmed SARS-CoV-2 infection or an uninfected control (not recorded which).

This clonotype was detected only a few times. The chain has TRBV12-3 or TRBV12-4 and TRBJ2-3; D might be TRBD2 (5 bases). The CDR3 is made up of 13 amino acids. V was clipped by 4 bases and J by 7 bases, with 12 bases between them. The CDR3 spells CASSSPLDNTQYF. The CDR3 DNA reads TGTGCCAGCAGTTCGCCACTAGACAATACGCAGTATTTT.

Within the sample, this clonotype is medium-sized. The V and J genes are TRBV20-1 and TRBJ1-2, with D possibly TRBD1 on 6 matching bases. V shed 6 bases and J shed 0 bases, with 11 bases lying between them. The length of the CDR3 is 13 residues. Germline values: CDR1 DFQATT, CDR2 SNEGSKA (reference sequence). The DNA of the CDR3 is TGCAGTGCCCCACAGGGAGCTAACTATGGCTACACCTTC. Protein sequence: CSAPQGANYGYTF.

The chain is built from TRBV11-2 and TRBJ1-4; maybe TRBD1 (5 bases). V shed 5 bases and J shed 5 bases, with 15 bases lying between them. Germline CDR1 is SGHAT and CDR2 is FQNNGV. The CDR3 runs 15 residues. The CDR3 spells CASSVNRNANEKLFF. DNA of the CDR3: TGTGCCAGCAGCGTGAACAGGAACGCAAATGAAAAACTGTTTTTT.

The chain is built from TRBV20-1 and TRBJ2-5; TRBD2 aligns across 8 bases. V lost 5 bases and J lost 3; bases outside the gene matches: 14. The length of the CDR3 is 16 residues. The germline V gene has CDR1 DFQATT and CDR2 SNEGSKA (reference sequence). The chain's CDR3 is CSASPSPGTRKETQYF. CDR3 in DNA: TGCAGTGCTTCCCCCTCCCCCGGGACTAGGAAAGAGACCCAGTACTTC.

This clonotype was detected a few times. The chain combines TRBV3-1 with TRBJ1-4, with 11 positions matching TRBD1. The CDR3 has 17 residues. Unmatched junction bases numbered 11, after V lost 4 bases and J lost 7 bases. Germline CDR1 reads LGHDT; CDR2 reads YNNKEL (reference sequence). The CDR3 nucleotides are TGTGCCAGCAGCCCCCGGACAGGGGGCCCCAACCTTGAAAAACTGTTTTTT. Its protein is CASSPRTGGPNLEKLFF.

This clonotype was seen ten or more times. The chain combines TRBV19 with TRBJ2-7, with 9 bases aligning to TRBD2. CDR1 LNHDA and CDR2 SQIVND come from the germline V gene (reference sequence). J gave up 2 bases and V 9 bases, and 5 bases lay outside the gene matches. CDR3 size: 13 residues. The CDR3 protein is CASLAGDTYEQYF. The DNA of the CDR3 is TGTGCCAGCTTAGCGGGGGATACCTACGAGCAGTACTTC.

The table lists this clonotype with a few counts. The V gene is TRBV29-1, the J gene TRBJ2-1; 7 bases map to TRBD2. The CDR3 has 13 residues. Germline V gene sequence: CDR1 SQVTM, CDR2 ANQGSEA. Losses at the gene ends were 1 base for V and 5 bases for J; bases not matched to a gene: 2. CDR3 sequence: CSVEGREDNEQFF. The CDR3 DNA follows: TGCAGCGTTGAAGGACGGGAGGACAATGAGCAGTTCTTC.

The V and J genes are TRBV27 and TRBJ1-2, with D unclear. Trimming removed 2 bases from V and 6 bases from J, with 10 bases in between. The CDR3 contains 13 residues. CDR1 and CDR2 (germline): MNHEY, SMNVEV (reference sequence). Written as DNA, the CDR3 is TGTGCCAGCAGTTTACACGGGTCCCATGGCTACACCTTC. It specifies CASSLHGSHGYTF.

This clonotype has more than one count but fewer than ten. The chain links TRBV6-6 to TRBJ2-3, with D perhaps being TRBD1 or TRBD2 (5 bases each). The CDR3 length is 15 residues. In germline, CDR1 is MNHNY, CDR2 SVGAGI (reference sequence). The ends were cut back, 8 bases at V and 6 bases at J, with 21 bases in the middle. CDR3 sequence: CASGARASTGDTQYF. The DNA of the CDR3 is TGTGCCAGCGGGGCCCGGGCGTCCACGGGGGATACGCAGTATTTT.

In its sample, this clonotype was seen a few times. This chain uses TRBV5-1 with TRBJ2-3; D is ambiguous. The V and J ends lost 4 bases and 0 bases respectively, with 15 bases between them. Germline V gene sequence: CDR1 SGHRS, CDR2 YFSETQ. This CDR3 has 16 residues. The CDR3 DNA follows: TGCGCCAGCAGCCTCCTCGGGCCGACTAGCACAGATACGCAGTATTTT. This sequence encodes CASSLLGPTSTDTQYF.

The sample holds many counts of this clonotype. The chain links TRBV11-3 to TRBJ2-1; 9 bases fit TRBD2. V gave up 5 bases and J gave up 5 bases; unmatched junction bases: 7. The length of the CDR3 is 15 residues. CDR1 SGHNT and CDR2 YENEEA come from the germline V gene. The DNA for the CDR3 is TGTGCCAGCAGCCCAGAAACTAGCGGGCACAATGAGCAGTTCTTC. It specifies CASSPETSGHNEQFF. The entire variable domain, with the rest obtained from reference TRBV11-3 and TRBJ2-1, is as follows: EAGVVQSPRYKIIEKKQPVAFWCNPISGHNTLYWYLQNLGQGPELLIRYENEEAVDDSQLPKDRFSAERLKGVDSTLKIQPAELGDSAVYLCASSPETSGHNEQFFGPGTRLTVL.

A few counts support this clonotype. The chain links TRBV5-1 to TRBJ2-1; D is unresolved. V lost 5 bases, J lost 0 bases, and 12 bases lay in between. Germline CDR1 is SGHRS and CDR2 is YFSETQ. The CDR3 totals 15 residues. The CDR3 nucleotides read TGCGCCAGCAGACGCTTACAGAGCTCCTACAATGAGCAGTTCTTC. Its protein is CASRRLQSSYNEQFF.

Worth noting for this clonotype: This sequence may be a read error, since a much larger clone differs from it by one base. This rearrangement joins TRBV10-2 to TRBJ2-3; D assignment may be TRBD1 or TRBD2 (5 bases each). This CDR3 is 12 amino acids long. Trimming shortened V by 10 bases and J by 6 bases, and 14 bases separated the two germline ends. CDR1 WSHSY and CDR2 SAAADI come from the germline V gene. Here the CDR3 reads CATQPGPDTQYF. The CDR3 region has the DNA TGCGCCACCCAGCCGGGGCCGGATACGCAGTATTTT.

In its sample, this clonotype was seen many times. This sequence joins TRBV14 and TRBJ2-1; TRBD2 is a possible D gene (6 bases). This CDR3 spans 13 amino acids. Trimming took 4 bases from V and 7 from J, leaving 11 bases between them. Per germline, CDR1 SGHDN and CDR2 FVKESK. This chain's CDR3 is CASSPAGGNEQFF. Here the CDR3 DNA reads TGTGCCAGCAGCCCGGCTGGAGGGAATGAGCAGTTCTTC.

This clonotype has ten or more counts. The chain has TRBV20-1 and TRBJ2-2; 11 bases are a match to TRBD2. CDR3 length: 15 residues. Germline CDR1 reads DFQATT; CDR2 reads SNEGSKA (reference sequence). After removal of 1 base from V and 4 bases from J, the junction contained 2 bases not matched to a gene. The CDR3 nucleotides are TGCAGTGCTAGAGTAGCGGGAGGGGTCACCGGGGAGCTGTTTTTT. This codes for CSARVAGGVTGELFF.

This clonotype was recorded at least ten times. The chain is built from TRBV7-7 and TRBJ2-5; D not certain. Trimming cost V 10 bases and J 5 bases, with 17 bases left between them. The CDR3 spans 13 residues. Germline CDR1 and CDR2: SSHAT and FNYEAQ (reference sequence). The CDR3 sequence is CATSSSTGETQYF. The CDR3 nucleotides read TGTGCCACCTCCTCGTCGACCGGGGAGACCCAGTACTTC.

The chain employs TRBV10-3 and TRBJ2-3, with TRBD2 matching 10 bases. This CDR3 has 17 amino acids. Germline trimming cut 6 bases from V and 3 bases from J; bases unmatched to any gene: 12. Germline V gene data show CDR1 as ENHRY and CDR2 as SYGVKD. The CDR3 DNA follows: TGTGCCATCAGCCGGACTAGCGGAGCCCTCAATACAGATACGCAGTATTTT. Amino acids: CAISRTSGALNTDTQYF.

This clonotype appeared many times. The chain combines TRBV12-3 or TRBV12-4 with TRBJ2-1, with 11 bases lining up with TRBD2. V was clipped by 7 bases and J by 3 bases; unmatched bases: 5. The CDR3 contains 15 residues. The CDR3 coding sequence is TGTGCCAGCACCCCTAGCGGGAGGTTCTACAATGAGCAGTTCTTC. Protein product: CASTPSGRFYNEQFF.

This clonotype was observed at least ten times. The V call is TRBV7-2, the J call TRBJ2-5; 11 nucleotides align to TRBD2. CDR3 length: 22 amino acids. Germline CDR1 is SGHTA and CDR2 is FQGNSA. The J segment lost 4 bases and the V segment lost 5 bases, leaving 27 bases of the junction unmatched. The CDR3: CASSRSRHSSGRADKSGETQYF. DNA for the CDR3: TGTGCCAGCAGCCGATCACGGCACAGTAGCGGGAGGGCCGATAAGTCAGGAGAGACCCAGTACTTC.

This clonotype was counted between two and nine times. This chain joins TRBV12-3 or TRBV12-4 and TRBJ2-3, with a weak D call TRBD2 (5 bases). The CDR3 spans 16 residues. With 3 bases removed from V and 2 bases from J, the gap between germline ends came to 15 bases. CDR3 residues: CASSFWASHVTDTQYF. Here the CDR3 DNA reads TGTGCCAGCAGTTTTTGGGCTAGCCACGTCACAGATACGCAGTATTTT.

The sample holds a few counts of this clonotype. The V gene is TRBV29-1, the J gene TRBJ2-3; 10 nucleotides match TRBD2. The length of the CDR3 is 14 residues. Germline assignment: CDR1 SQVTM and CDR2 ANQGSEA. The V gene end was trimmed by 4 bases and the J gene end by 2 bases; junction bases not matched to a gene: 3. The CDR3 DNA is TGCAGCGTTGGGACTAGCGGCCCCACAGATACGCAGTATTTT. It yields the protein CSVGTSGPTDTQYF.

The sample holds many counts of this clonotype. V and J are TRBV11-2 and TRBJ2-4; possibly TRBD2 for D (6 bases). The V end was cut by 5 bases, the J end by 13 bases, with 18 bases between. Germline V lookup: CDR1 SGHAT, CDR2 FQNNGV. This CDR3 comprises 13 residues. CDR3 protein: CASSRLRDSGQYF. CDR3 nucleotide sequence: TGTGCCAGCAGCCGACTCCGGGACTCGGGGCAGTACTTC.

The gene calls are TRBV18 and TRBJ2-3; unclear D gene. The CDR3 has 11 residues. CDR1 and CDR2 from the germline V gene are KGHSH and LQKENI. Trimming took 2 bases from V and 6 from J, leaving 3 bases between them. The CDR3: CASSPSDTQYF. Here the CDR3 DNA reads TGTGCCAGCTCACCATCGGATACGCAGTATTTT.

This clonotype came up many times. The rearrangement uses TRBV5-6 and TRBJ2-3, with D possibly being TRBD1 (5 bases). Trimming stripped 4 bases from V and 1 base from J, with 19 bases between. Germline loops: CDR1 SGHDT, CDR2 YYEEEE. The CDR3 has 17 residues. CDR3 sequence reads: CASSRAPDRGGTDTQYF. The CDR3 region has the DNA TGTGCCAGCAGCAGAGCACCAGACAGAGGTGGCACAGATACGCAGTATTTT.

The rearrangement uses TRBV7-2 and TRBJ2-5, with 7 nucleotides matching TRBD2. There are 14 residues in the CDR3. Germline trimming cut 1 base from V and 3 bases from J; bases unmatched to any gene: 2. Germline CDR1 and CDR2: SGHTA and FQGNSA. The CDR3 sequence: CASSLGLAEETQYF. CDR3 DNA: TGTGCCAGCAGCTTAGGTCTAGCGGAAGAGACCCAGTACTTC.

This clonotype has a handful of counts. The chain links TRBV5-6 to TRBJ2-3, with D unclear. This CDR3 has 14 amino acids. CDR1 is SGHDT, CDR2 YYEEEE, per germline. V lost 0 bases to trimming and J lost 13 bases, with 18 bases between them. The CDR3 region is CASSLGLDRIREYF. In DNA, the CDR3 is TGTGCCAGCAGCTTGGGGCTAGACCGTATACGAGAGTATTTT.

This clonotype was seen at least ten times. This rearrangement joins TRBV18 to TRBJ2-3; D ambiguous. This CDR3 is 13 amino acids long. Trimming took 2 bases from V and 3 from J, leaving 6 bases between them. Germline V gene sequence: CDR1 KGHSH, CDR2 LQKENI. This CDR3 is CASSPRRTDTQYF. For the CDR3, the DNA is TGTGCCAGCTCACCAAGGCGAACAGATACGCAGTATTTT.

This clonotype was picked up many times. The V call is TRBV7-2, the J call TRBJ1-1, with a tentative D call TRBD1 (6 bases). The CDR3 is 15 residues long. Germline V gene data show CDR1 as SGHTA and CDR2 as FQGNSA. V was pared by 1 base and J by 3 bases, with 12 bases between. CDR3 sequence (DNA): TGTGCCAGCAGCTTAGGGCAGGGGTTCGACACTGAAGCTTTCTTT. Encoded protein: CASSLGQGFDTEAFF.

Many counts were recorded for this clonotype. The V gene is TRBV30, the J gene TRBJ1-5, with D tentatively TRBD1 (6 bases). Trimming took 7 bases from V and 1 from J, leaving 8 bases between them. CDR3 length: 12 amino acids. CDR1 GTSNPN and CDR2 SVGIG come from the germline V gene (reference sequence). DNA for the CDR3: TGTGCCTTCGACAGGAGCAATCAGCCCCAGCATTTT. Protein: CAFDRSNQPQHF.

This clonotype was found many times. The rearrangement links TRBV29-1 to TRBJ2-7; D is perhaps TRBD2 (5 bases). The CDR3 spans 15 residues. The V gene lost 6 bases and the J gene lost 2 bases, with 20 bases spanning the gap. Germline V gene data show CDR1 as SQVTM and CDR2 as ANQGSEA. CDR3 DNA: TGCAGCGTCCGCACGGGTAGCGTCATTACCTACGAGCAGTACTTC. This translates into CSVRTGSVITYEQYF.